Detailed here is one TCR beta chain. This entry is derived from a study of control samples from healthy donors and cancer patients. Sequenced by immunoSEQ multiplex PCR; TCRdb stores in-frame clones only, minus some. The data show 170,000 or so clones, over 80% seen once. The CDR3 totals 14 residues. V was pared by 4 bases and J by 1 base, with 11 bases between. Germline V gene lookup returns CDR1 SGHRS and CDR2 YFSETQ. This receptor was taken from a man aged 18 to 30 in good health. The chain uses TRBV5-1 and TRBJ1-1; D not resolved. The sequenced material came from blood. CDR3 protein: CASSPSTENTEAFF. As DNA, the CDR3 is TGCGCCAGCAGCCCAAGCACGGAGAACACTGAAGCTTTCTTT.